This T cell receptor (beta chain) was observed in a study of identical twins. MiXCR, run by TCRdb on the 5' RACE reads, gives a single entry per CDR3 protein. Among approximately 190,000 distinct CDR3 sequences listed, more than 15% were seen once. This CDR3 spans 17 amino acids. Trimming cost V 4 bases and J 0 bases, with 21 bases left between them. CDR1 SQVTM and CDR2 ANQGSEA come from the germline V gene. As for this clonotype: Its antigen is as yet unknown.

Whole-study findings and limits: Carriage of fewer insertions was seen in abundant cord blood beta clonotypes, whereas memory repertoires showed none.

The same data also went into a second study, on T cells expressing NK-cell markers. Turning to that study: Researchers got TCR beta repertoires out of sorted CD3+CD56+NKG2C+, CD3+CD56+NKG2C- and CD3+CD56-NKG2C+ T cells. Seropositivity for HCMV was found in most of the eight sequenced donors, with one seronegative. It is unclear if expanded NKG2C-expressing clones target HCMV antigens.

This TCR derives from a woman younger than 30 in good health. V usage is TRBV29-1 and J usage is TRBJ1-2; D not resolved. The source material was CD8+ T cells sorted from blood. The CDR3 DNA is TGCAGCGTTGTGGCCCTCCAGGTGTCCGGTCCTAACTATGGCTACACCTTC. It yields the protein CSVVALQVSGPNYGYTF.